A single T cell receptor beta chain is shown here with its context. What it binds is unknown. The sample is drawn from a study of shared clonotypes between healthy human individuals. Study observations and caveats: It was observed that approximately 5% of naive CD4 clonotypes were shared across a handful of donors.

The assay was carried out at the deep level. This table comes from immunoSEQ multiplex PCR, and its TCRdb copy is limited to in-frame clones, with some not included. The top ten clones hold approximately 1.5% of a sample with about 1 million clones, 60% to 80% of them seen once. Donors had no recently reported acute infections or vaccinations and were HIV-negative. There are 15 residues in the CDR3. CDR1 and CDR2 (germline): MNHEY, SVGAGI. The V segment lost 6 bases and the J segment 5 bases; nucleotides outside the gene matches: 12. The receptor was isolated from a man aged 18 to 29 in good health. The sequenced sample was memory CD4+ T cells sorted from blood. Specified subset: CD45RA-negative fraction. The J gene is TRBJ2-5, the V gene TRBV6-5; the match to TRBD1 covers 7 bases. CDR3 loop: CASSTDRVGMETQYF. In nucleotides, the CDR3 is TGTGCCAGCAGCACCGACAGGGTTGGTATGGAGACCCAGTACTTC.